One and the same sample provided the 30 T cell receptor beta chains below, sequenced in a study of T cell responses to AZD1222 COVID-19 vaccine. Method: immunoSEQ multiplex PCR; TCRdb's copy keeps in-frame clones and lacks some. Among about 140,000 clones listed, around 90% were seen once. The sequencing here drew on peripheral blood, taken 28 days after the second AZD1222 dose. These receptors were collected from an adult who received the AZD1222 COVID-19 vaccine.

The V call is TRBV28, the J call TRBJ1-5; D gene uncertain. This CDR3 comprises 13 residues. The germline gives CDR1 MDHEN, CDR2 SYDVKM. V lost 4 bases and J lost 1, with 5 bases in between. The CDR3 loop is CASSSGSNQPQHF. As DNA, the CDR3 is TGTGCCAGCAGTTCCGGGAGCAATCAGCCCCAGCATTTT.

The V gene is TRBV27, the J gene TRBJ1-2; 7 bases fit TRBD1. From germline, CDR1 is MNHEY and CDR2 SMNVEV (reference sequence). V lost 6 bases to trimming and J lost 2 bases; unmatched junction nucleotides: 18. The CDR3 extends over 18 amino acids. The CDR3 DNA sequence: TGTGCCAGCAGACCCCCCCCCTCCTCGGCGACAGGGAACTATGGCTACACCTTC. It codes for CASRPPPSSATGNYGYTF.

This clone has just one count. V usage is TRBV5-1 and J usage is TRBJ2-3; 9 positions agree with TRBD1. The trim removed 3 bases at V and 3 bases at J, leaving 5 bases unmatched. Germline V lookup: CDR1 SGHRS, CDR2 YFSETQ. There are 15 residues in the CDR3. This chain's CDR3 is CASSWTGVQTDTQYF. The CDR3 bases are TGCGCCAGCAGCTGGACAGGGGTACAGACAGATACGCAGTATTTT.

This clone was found once. The V call is TRBV6-5, the J call TRBJ2-1; possibly TRBD1 for D (6 bases). The CDR3 runs 14 residues. The germline V gene encodes CDR1 MNHEY and CDR2 SVGAGI. Trimming pared 8 bases from V and 4 bases from J, leaving 15 bases between. This CDR3 reads CASGSGTKYNEQFF. The CDR3 nucleotides read TGTGCCAGCGGCTCCGGGACAAAGTACAATGAGCAGTTCTTC.

This clone came up once. This chain connects TRBV9 to TRBJ2-1, with a weak D call TRBD2 (6 bases). V dropped 0 bases and J dropped 7 bases, with 8 bases sitting between them. CDR3 length: 13 amino acids. CDR1 is SGDLS and CDR2 is YYNGEE in the germline V gene. CDR3 sequence: CASSVAGGNEQFF. The CDR3, as DNA: TGTGCCAGCAGCGTAGCTGGAGGGAATGAGCAGTTCTTC. The entire variable domain, with the rest obtained from reference TRBV9 and TRBJ2-1, is as follows: DSGVTQTPKHLITATGQRVTLRCSPRSGDLSVYWYQQSLDQGLQFLIQYYNGEERAKGNILERFSAQQFPDLHSELNLSSLELGDSALYFCASSVAGGNEQFFGPGTRLTVL.

The CDR3 region is CATSERDNEQFF. In nucleotides, the CDR3 is TGTGCCACCAGTGAGAGGGACAATGAGCAGTTCTTC. The chain recombines TRBV24-1 with TRBJ2-1; D may be TRBD2 (5 bases). Germline V gene sequence: CDR1 KGHDR, CDR2 SFDVKD. V was shortened by 4 bases and J by 5 bases, with 5 bases between the two germline ends. This CDR3 is 12 amino acids long.

This sequence joins TRBV28 and TRBJ2-4; maybe TRBD2 (5 bases). Between the trimmed V and J ends, which lost 2 bases and 6 bases, there was a span of 11 bases. The CDR3 length is 14 residues. Germline assignment: CDR1 MDHEN and CDR2 SYDVKM. The CDR3 protein is CASSLTEAGNIQYF. The CDR3 bases are TGTGCCAGCAGTTTAACGGAGGCTGGAAACATTCAGTACTTC.

The chain uses TRBV5-1 and TRBJ2-3; tentatively, D is TRBD1 or TRBD2 (6 bases each). The CDR3 covers 14 residues. V was shortened by 9 bases and J by 2 bases, with 16 bases between the two germline ends. Looked up from germline, CDR1 is SGHRS and CDR2 is YFSETQ. The CDR3 spells CATKTGGVTDTQYF. The CDR3, as DNA: TGCGCCACCAAGACCGGGGGCGTCACAGATACGCAGTATTTT.

The chain recombines TRBV19 with TRBJ2-1; 12 nucleotides line up with TRBD2. This CDR3 contains 14 residues. Germline loops: CDR1 LNHDA, CDR2 SQIVND (reference sequence). Trimming took 3 bases from V and 9 from J; bases not matched to a gene: 3. The CDR3 sequence: CASSMTSGRSEQFF. For the CDR3, the DNA is TGTGCCAGTAGTATGACTAGCGGGAGAAGTGAGCAGTTCTTC.

In this sample, this clone turned up once. The chain couples TRBV5-4 to TRBJ1-4; D perhaps matches TRBD1 (6 bases). V lost 4 bases and J 8 bases, leaving 15 bases between the germline ends. The CDR3 contains 14 residues. CDR1 and CDR2 from the germline V gene are SGHNT and YYREEE (reference sequence). The CDR3 sequence: CASSPGGGHEKLFF. For the CDR3, the DNA is TGTGCCAGCAGCCCGGGGGGGGGACACGAAAAACTGTTTTTT.

The chain recombines TRBV7-8 with TRBJ2-7; D possibly corresponds to TRBD1 (5 bases). The CDR3 consists of 15 residues. Germline V gene lookup returns CDR1 SGHVS and CDR2 FQNEAQ. Trimming left V 3 bases short and J 7 bases short, with 19 bases between. The CDR3 DNA is TGTGCCAGCAGCTTGACTCAGGCACGCCAGGGTGAGCAGTACTTC. As protein: CASSLTQARQGEQYF.

The chain couples TRBV14 to TRBJ2-7; D gene unclear. Trimming pared 1 base from V and 6 bases from J, leaving 7 bases between. Germline V gene sequence: CDR1 SGHDN, CDR2 FVKESK. This CDR3 is 12 amino acids long. Here the CDR3 DNA reads TGTGCCAGCAGCCAAGCACGCCGCGAGCAGTACTTC. Translation gives CASSQARREQYF.

The rearrangement uses TRBV3-1 (or the pseudogene TRBV3-2) and TRBJ2-2; 12 bases align to TRBD2. This CDR3 contains 17 residues. Germline V CDR1 and CDR2: LGHDT, YNNKEL (reference sequence). V gave up 6 bases and J gave up 2 bases; unmatched junction bases: 7. The CDR3 region is CASSPSTSGSNTGELFF. Written as DNA, the CDR3 is TGTGCCAGCAGTCCCTCGACTAGCGGGAGTAACACCGGGGAGCTGTTTTTT.

With regard to this clone: One end of the junction is discordant with germline, which a read error may explain. The CDR3: CASSLGAGSGEKLFF. DNA of the CDR3: TGTGCTAGCAGCTTAGGGGCAGGGAGCGGTGAAAAACTGTTTTTT. J is TRBJ1-4 and V is TRBV7-7, with D perhaps matching TRBD1 (5 bases). The CDR3 contains 15 residues. Looked up from germline, CDR1 is SSHAT and CDR2 is FNYEAQ (reference sequence).

V and J are TRBV6-4 and TRBJ1-2; D is possibly TRBD1 (6 bases). V gave up 6 bases and J gave up 8 bases, with 16 bases separating them. Germline V gives CDR1 MRHNA, CDR2 SNTAGT. This CDR3 spans 13 amino acids. CDR3 in amino acids: CASRGRTDDGYTF. In DNA, the CDR3 is TGTGCCAGCAGGGGGAGGACAGACGACGGCTACACCTTC.

The V gene is TRBV5-4, the J gene TRBJ2-7; D remains unclear. The CDR3 extends over 13 amino acids. Trimming removed 8 bases from V and 3 bases from J, with 15 bases in between. Germline CDR1 is SGHNT and CDR2 is YYREEE (reference sequence). CDR3 DNA sequence: TGTGCCAGTAAGAGTGAAGCTGGCTACGAGCAGTACTTC. Translating it yields CASKSEAGYEQYF.

The chain combines TRBV7-2 with TRBJ2-5; D remains ambiguous. The CDR3 spans 13 residues. V lost 3 bases to trimming and J lost 5 bases, with 10 bases between them. The V gene's germline CDR1 is SGHTA and CDR2 FQGNSA. CDR3 sequence: CASSFWVGETQYF. CDR3 nucleotide sequence: TGTGCCAGCAGCTTTTGGGTAGGGGAGACCCAGTACTTC.

This chain uses TRBV7-3 with TRBJ2-7, with TRBD2 matching 9 bases. The germline V gene has CDR1 SGHTA and CDR2 FQGTGA. The trim removed 1 base at V and 4 bases at J, leaving 2 bases unmatched. This CDR3 is 14 amino acids long. Here the CDR3 reads CASSLNSGSYEQYF. CDR3 sequence (DNA): TGTGCCAGCAGCTTAAATAGCGGGAGTTACGAGCAGTACTTC.

CDR3 DNA: TGTGCCAGCAGCCCCCGACTAGCTACTAACTACGAGCAGTACTTC. Translating gives CASSPRLATNYEQYF. The V call is TRBV7-2, the J call TRBJ2-7, with 7 nucleotides matching TRBD2. The CDR3 length is 15 residues. J lost 3 bases, V lost 5 bases, and 10 bases had no gene match. Germline CDR1 is SGHTA and CDR2 is FQGNSA.

This chain connects TRBV30 to TRBJ2-5; 8 bases are shared with TRBD2. The CDR3 contains 14 residues. CDR1 and CDR2 from the germline V gene are GTSNPN and SVGIG (reference sequence). Trimming cost V 2 bases and J 5 bases; bases outside gene matches: 7. CDR3 sequence: CAWSFGLARETQYF. The CDR3 nucleotides read TGTGCCTGGAGTTTTGGACTAGCACGGGAGACCCAGTACTTC.

This clone was counted once. The CDR3 DNA reads TGTGCCAGCAGTGAAATCGGACAGCCCTATGGCTACACCTTC. Protein sequence: CASSEIGQPYGYTF. The chain uses TRBV6-1 and TRBJ1-2, with D maybe TRBD1 (6 bases). There are 14 residues in the CDR3. Per germline, CDR1 MNHNS and CDR2 SASEGT. V was clipped by 2 bases and J by 4 bases, with 11 bases between them.

The J gene is TRBJ1-2, the V gene TRBV6-5, with a tentative D call TRBD1 (5 bases). CDR1 MNHEY and CDR2 SVGAGI come from the germline V gene. The CDR3 has 13 amino acids. The V gene lost 6 bases and the J gene lost 7 bases, with 15 bases spanning the gap. The CDR3 DNA follows: TGTGCCAGCAGGAGGACACCGGAGCCTGGCTACACCTTC. As protein: CASRRTPEPGYTF.

The chain uses TRBV6-2 or TRBV6-3 and TRBJ2-2; D ambiguous. CDR1 and CDR2 from the germline V gene are MNHEY and SVGEGT. The CDR3 runs to 14 residues. V was trimmed by 2 bases and J by 3 bases, leaving 7 bases between them. Written as DNA, the CDR3 is TGTGCCAGCAGTTACGCCTCGCACACCGGGGAGCTGTTTTTT. It specifies CASSYASHTGELFF.

In this sample, this clone turned up once. The gene calls are TRBV6-5 and TRBJ2-7; D is unresolved. Per the germline V gene, CDR1 is MNHEY and CDR2 is SVGAGI. Trimming shortened V by 3 bases and J by 5 bases, and 14 bases separated the two germline ends. The CDR3 is 14 residues long. CDR3 in amino acids: CASSYSAGRNEQYF. Written as DNA, the CDR3 is TGTGCCAGCAGTTATAGTGCAGGTCGGAACGAGCAGTACTTC.

The chain carries TRBV4-1 and TRBJ1-3; D unresolved. With 5 bases removed from V and 0 bases from J, the gap between germline ends came to 11 bases. Looked up from germline, CDR1 is MGHRA and CDR2 is YSYEKL. CDR3 length: 15 amino acids. CDR3: CASSTRVGSGNTIYF. As DNA, the CDR3 is TGCGCCAGCAGCACCCGGGTTGGCTCTGGAAACACCATATATTTT.

V gene TRBV12-3 or TRBV12-4 combines with J gene TRBJ1-1; D ambiguous. The CDR3 consists of 11 residues. Trimming removed 8 bases from V and 8 bases from J, with 12 bases in between. The CDR3 DNA follows: TGTGCCAGCTCCTCGGGGAGGGAAGCTTTCTTT. Amino acids: CASSSGREAFF.

The chain links TRBV28 to TRBJ1-5; D gene uncertain. This CDR3 has 16 residues. V was cut by 3 bases and J by 7 bases, with 19 bases left in between. The germline gives CDR1 MDHEN, CDR2 SYDVKM. The CDR3 DNA sequence: TGTGCCAGCAGTTTCTTCGCCGCCCTTGGGTTACAGCCCCAGCATTTT. Encoded protein: CASSFFAALGLQPQHF.

The chain uses TRBV30 and TRBJ1-3, with a tentative D call TRBD1 (5 bases). Germline CDR1 GTSNPN, CDR2 SVGIG (reference sequence). Trimming removed 0 bases from V and 4 bases from J, with 10 bases in between. There are 14 residues in the CDR3. The CDR3, as DNA: TGTGCCTGGAGTGTCTCTCGGGGGGGAAACACCATATATTTT. Its protein product is CAWSVSRGGNTIYF.

In nucleotides, the CDR3 is TGTGCCAGCAGCTTAGGTCGGGGCACCGGGGAGCTGTTTTTT. Translating gives CASSLGRGTGELFF. The V and J genes are TRBV7-2 and TRBJ2-2, with D maybe TRBD2 (5 bases). The germline gives CDR1 SGHTA, CDR2 FQGNSA. The V and J ends lost 1 base and 4 bases respectively, with 7 bases between them. The CDR3 sequence is 14 residues long.

This chain connects TRBV2 to TRBJ2-3; maybe TRBD1 (5 bases). The CDR3 covers 14 residues. Germline V gene lookup returns CDR1 SNHLY and CDR2 FYNNEI. Trimming shortened V by 3 bases and J by 0 bases, and 7 bases separated the two germline ends. In DNA form, the CDR3 reads TGTGCCAGCAGTGAGGGGCTTAGCACAGATACGCAGTATTTT. Its translation: CASSEGLSTDTQYF.